Following are 10 T cell receptor beta chains from one sample sequenced in a study of siplizumab effects on memory and regulatory T cells. Repertoires were generated with immunoSEQ multiplex PCR, while TCRdb's copy carries only in-frame clones and drops some. The data contain 95,000 to 110,000 clones, over 90% of them singletons. Sample: Tregs sorted from blood. Every receptor here comes from a human donor in good health.

The chain recombines TRBV6-6 with TRBJ2-7; 9 bases fit TRBD1. The V gene's germline CDR1 is MNHNY and CDR2 SVGAGI (reference sequence). V lost 0 bases and J lost 4; bases outside the gene matches: 7. The CDR3 contains 16 residues. In DNA form, the CDR3 reads TGTGCCAGCAGTTACTCTCGGGACAGGGCGTCTTACGAGCAGTACTTC. This translates into CASSYSRDRASYEQYF.

The gene calls are TRBV19 and TRBJ2-3; D is uncertain. Trimming shortened V by 1 base and J by 2 bases, and 10 bases separated the two germline ends. From germline, CDR1 is LNHDA and CDR2 SQIVND (reference sequence). The length of the CDR3 is 15 residues. The CDR3 protein is CASSIGGGPTDTQYF. The CDR3 DNA reads as TGTGCCAGTAGTATAGGTGGCGGACCCACAGATACGCAGTATTTT.

The V and J genes are TRBV10-3 and TRBJ2-7, with TRBD2 matching over 9 bases. V lost 0 bases to trimming and J lost 3 bases; unmatched junction nucleotides: 3. The CDR3 consists of 15 residues. Germline values: CDR1 ENHRY, CDR2 SYGVKD. CDR3 in amino acids: CAISESGSGSYEQYF. The CDR3 bases are TGTGCCATCAGTGAGTCTGGTAGCGGGAGCTACGAGCAGTACTTC.

The V gene is TRBV7-2, the J gene TRBJ1-3, with a tentative D call TRBD1 (6 bases). The CDR3 loop spans 14 amino acids. Per the germline V gene, CDR1 is SGHTA and CDR2 is FQGNSA. In DNA form, the CDR3 reads TGTGCTATTTTGGGGGGGGCTTCAGGAAACACCATATATTTT. Amino acids: CAILGGASGNTIYF.

The V and J genes are TRBV7-2 and TRBJ1-2, with D unresolved. The CDR3 sequence is 11 residues long. Germline V lookup: CDR1 SGHTA, CDR2 FQGNSA. Trimming cost V 5 bases and J 9 bases, with 10 bases left between them. In DNA, the CDR3 is TGTGCCAGCAGCACATGGAAGAGCTACACCTTC. Its protein product is CASSTWKSYTF.

The chain carries TRBV15 and TRBJ1-1; D unclear. Germline V gives CDR1 LNHNV, CDR2 YYDKDF (reference sequence). Trimming pared 1 base from V and 0 bases from J, leaving 3 bases between. CDR3 length: 13 amino acids. Here the CDR3 DNA reads TGTGCCACCAGCAGAGTTATGAACACTGAAGCTTTCTTT. This translates into CATSRVMNTEAFF.

This chain links TRBV6-1 with TRBJ2-2; a possible D gene is TRBD2 (6 bases). There are 16 residues in the CDR3. Trimming stripped 0 bases from V and 4 bases from J, with 12 bases between. Per germline, CDR1 MNHNS and CDR2 SASEGT. The CDR3 bases are TGTGCCAGCAGTGAAGCGCGGCGGGGTTTCACCGGGGAGCTGTTTTTT. This codes for CASSEARRGFTGELFF.

The CDR3 region is CASSQGPGLAGEETQYF. CDR3 nucleotide sequence: TGCGCCAGCAGCCAAGGTCCGGGACTAGCGGGTGAAGAGACCCAGTACTTC. The gene calls are TRBV4-1 and TRBJ2-5; TRBD2 matches at 12 bases. This CDR3 has 17 amino acids. V was clipped by 1 base and J by 3 bases; unmatched bases: 6. Germline CDR1 and CDR2: MGHRA and YSYEKL.

This rearrangement joins TRBV30 to TRBJ1-2; D is unresolved. CDR1 is GTSNPN and CDR2 is SVGIG in the germline V gene (reference sequence). The CDR3 has 11 residues. V was trimmed by 7 bases and J by 3 bases, leaving 9 bases between them. This CDR3 reads CASGRDYGYTF. CDR3 coding DNA: TGTGCCTCCGGACGGGACTATGGCTACACCTTC.

The J gene is TRBJ2-2, the V gene TRBV11-2; D gene ambiguous. Trimming pared 1 base from V and 0 bases from J, leaving 3 bases between. This CDR3 spans 14 amino acids. Per germline, CDR1 SGHAT and CDR2 FQNNGV. CDR3 protein: CASSLGTNTGELFF. CDR3 in DNA: TGTGCCAGCAGCTTAGGCACGAACACCGGGGAGCTGTTTTTT.